Each of the 28 T cell receptor beta chains below was sequenced from the same sample in a study of cytomegalovirus exposure and HLA in healthy donors. PCR was performed using 60 Vbeta and 13 Jbeta primers. The repertoire was sequenced with immunoSEQ multiplex PCR; TCRdb's copy has only in-frame clones and lacks some. The sample contains 130,000 to 150,000 clones, approximately 80% of which appear only once. The sample comprised PBMCs. The receptor source for this set is a woman aged 18-29 years in good health and CMV-seropositive.

This clone has just a few counts. The genes are TRBV5-4 and TRBJ2-2; D might be TRBD1 (7 bases). Germline lookup yields CDR1 SGHNT and CDR2 YYREEE (reference sequence). The CDR3 consists of 15 residues. With 4 bases removed from V and 4 bases from J, the gap between germline ends came to 14 bases. This CDR3 reads CASSESGGRTGELFF. The CDR3 DNA is TGTGCCAGCAGCGAGTCAGGGGGGCGCACCGGGGAGCTGTTTTTT.

The gene calls are TRBV5-1 and TRBJ1-1; TRBD1 agrees at 9 bases. CDR3 length: 16 residues. In germline, CDR1 is SGHRS, CDR2 YFSETQ. Trimming at V came to 0 bases and at J to 1 base, leaving 4 bases not matched to a gene. CDR3 in DNA: TGCGCCAGCAGCTTGGGGCCGACAGGGGGGAACACTGAAGCTTTCTTT. Protein sequence: CASSLGPTGGNTEAFF.

The chain is built from TRBV7-9 and TRBJ1-2; D is ambiguous. V shed 5 bases and J shed 0 bases, with 19 bases lying between them. Germline-derived CDR1 and CDR2 are SEHNR and FQNEAQ (reference sequence). The length of the CDR3 is 17 residues. CDR3 amino acids: CASSPLSGVWANYGYTF. The CDR3 DNA reads as TGTGCCAGCAGCCCACTCAGCGGGGTGTGGGCTAACTATGGCTACACCTTC.

The chain combines TRBV29-1 with TRBJ2-3, with D perhaps matching TRBD1 (5 bases). The germline V and J ends were trimmed by 7 bases and 0 bases, with 14 bases remaining between them. The CDR3 totals 14 residues. Germline V gene sequence: CDR1 SQVTM, CDR2 ANQGSEA. CDR3 loop: CSAGVAGSTDTQYF. The CDR3 DNA reads as TGCAGCGCAGGCGTGGCAGGGAGCACAGATACGCAGTATTTT.

V gene TRBV29-1 combines with J gene TRBJ1-2; TRBD1 matches 8 bases. From germline, CDR1 is SQVTM and CDR2 ANQGSEA. The CDR3 is made up of 12 amino acids. J was trimmed by 5 bases and V by 7 bases; bases with no gene match: 6. CDR3 sequence: CSAKGQDYGYTF. Here the CDR3 DNA reads TGCAGCGCCAAGGGACAGGATTATGGCTACACCTTC.

The chain recombines TRBV10-1 with TRBJ2-5; TRBD2 matches at 7 bases. Germline lookup yields CDR1 WNHNN and CDR2 SYGVQD (reference sequence). The CDR3 is made up of 10 amino acids. V dropped 9 bases and J dropped 5; count of bases not matched to a gene: 0. The CDR3, as DNA: TGCGCCAGGGGGGGGGAGACCCAGTACTTC. Its translation: CARGGETQYF.

The rearrangement joins TRBV19 to TRBJ1-2; TRBD1 is a possible D gene (6 bases). The V gene's germline CDR1 is LNHDA and CDR2 SQIVND (reference sequence). V lost 6 bases and J lost 0, with 14 bases in between. This CDR3 is 15 amino acids long. Here the CDR3 DNA reads TGTGCCAGTAGACAAAAACAGGGTCCTAACTATGGCTACACCTTC. Amino acid sequence: CASRQKQGPNYGYTF.

The chain recombines TRBV5-1 with TRBJ2-7; 8 positions agree with TRBD1. V shed 5 bases and J 2 bases; nucleotides not matched to a gene: 9. The CDR3 consists of 15 residues. From germline, CDR1 is SGHRS and CDR2 YFSETQ. CDR3 sequence (DNA): TGCGCCAGCAGGCATTCCGGGACAGGCCCCTACGAGCAGTACTTC. Translation: CASRHSGTGPYEQYF.

This clone is a singleton in its sample. CDR3 amino acids: CASTQGTGPNLAKNIQYF. DNA for the CDR3: TGCGCCAGCACTCAGGGGACGGGCCCGAACCTAGCCAAAAACATTCAGTACTTC. The chain employs TRBV5-1 and TRBJ2-4, with D perhaps TRBD1 (6 bases). V was cut by 6 bases and J by 0 bases, with 22 bases left in between. The CDR3 runs 18 residues. From germline, CDR1 is SGHRS and CDR2 YFSETQ.

The chain carries TRBV5-5 and TRBJ1-2; D may be TRBD1 (5 bases). Trimming removed 4 bases from V and 8 bases from J, with 15 bases in between. Germline V CDR1 and CDR2: SGHKS, YYEKEE (reference sequence). This CDR3 contains 13 residues. The CDR3 loop reads CASSIVWGDGYTF. Here the CDR3 DNA reads TGTGCCAGCAGCATTGTTTGGGGGGACGGCTACACCTTC. The full variable domain, in which reference TRBV5-5 and TRBJ1-2 provide the parts outside the CDR3, is DAGVTQSPTHLIKTRGQQVTLRCSPISGHKSVSWYQQVLGQGPQFIFQYYEKEERGRGNFPDRFSARQFPNYSSELNVNALLLGDSALYLCASSIVWGDGYTFGSGTRLTVV.

The chain has TRBV5-1 and TRBJ2-3; 8 bases line up with TRBD2. CDR1 is SGHRS and CDR2 is YFSETQ in the germline V gene. CDR3 length equals 16 residues. V shed 0 bases and J 2 bases; nucleotides not matched to a gene: 5. CDR3 sequence (DNA): TGCGCCAGCAGCTTGGCCGGGGGGGTAGCCACAGATACGCAGTATTTT. Its protein product is CASSLAGGVATDTQYF.

This clone was counted a single time. This CDR3 reads CASSQEGQGVKPQHF. DNA for the CDR3: TGCGCCAGCAGCCAAGAAGGACAGGGGGTAAAGCCCCAGCATTTT. The genes are TRBV4-1 and TRBJ1-5; 10 bases align to TRBD1. J lost 8 bases, V lost 0 bases, and 4 bases had no gene match. This CDR3 has 15 amino acids. In germline, CDR1 is MGHRA, CDR2 YSYEKL.

This rearrangement joins TRBV5-3 to TRBJ1-5, with a tentative D call TRBD1 (6 bases). TRBV5-3 is placed among ORFs of uncertain function. CDR3 length: 17 residues. V was trimmed by 3 bases and J by 2 bases, leaving 18 bases between them. DNA for the CDR3: TGTGCCAGAAGCTCAAACAGGGTATTGGAAGGCAATCAGCCCCAGCATTTT. Translation gives CARSSNRVLEGNQPQHF.

The V call is TRBV4-2, the J call TRBJ1-5, with 7 nucleotides matching TRBD1. Germline V gene sequence: CDR1 LGHNA, CDR2 YNFKEQ. J lost 6 bases, V lost 4 bases, and 3 bases had no gene match. This CDR3 region has 13 residues. The chain's CDR3 is CASSPGGFQPQHF. For the CDR3, the DNA is TGTGCCAGCAGCCCAGGGGGATTTCAGCCCCAGCATTTT.

The V gene is TRBV7-9, the J gene TRBJ1-3, with a weak D call TRBD1 (6 bases). Between the trimmed V and J ends, which lost 1 base and 4 bases, there was a span of 14 bases. The germline V gene encodes CDR1 SEHNR and CDR2 FQNEAQ (reference sequence). CDR3 length equals 16 residues. This CDR3 is CASSLVGRGSGNTIYF. The DNA for the CDR3 is TGTGCCAGCAGCTTAGTCGGCAGGGGTTCAGGAAACACCATATATTTT.

CDR3 in amino acids: CASSPGGSYYGYTF. In nucleotides, the CDR3 is TGTGCCAGTAGTCCAGGGGGCTCCTACTATGGCTACACCTTC. The J gene is TRBJ1-2, the V gene TRBV19; 8 nucleotides agree with TRBD1. The trim removed 5 bases at V and 3 bases at J, leaving 5 bases unmatched. The CDR3 spans 14 residues. Germline values: CDR1 LNHDA, CDR2 SQIVND (reference sequence).

In nucleotides, the CDR3 is TGTGCCAGCAGCCCGAACCCTAGCGCCGAGCAGTACTTC. Translating gives CASSPNPSAEQYF. The chain joins TRBV4-2 to TRBJ2-7, with D maybe TRBD2 (6 bases). Germline CDR1 reads LGHNA; CDR2 reads YNFKEQ. Trimming removed 4 bases from V and 6 bases from J, with 13 bases in between. This CDR3 is 13 amino acids long.

J is TRBJ1-6 and V is TRBV6-1; D is undetermined. The V gene lost 1 base and the J gene lost 10 bases, with 14 bases spanning the gap. Per germline, CDR1 MNHNS and CDR2 SASEGT. The CDR3 totals 15 residues. Here the CDR3 reads CASSEVRAGRSPLHF. DNA of the CDR3: TGTGCCAGCAGTGAAGTGAGGGCAGGCCGGTCACCCCTCCACTTT.

The J gene is TRBJ1-1, the V gene TRBV6-5; 7 bases agree with TRBD1. J was trimmed by 4 bases and V by 6 bases; bases with no gene match: 8. The CDR3 contains 14 residues. Germline CDR1 MNHEY, CDR2 SVGAGI. The CDR3 loop is CASSYDRVSTEAFF. The CDR3 coding sequence is TGTGCCAGCAGCTACGACAGGGTAAGCACTGAAGCTTTCTTT.

The V call is TRBV6-6, the J call TRBJ1-1, with a possible D match to TRBD1 (5 bases). V was trimmed by 0 bases and J by 1 base, leaving 12 bases between them. Per the germline V gene, CDR1 is MNHNY and CDR2 is SVGAGI (reference sequence). The CDR3 runs to 16 residues. CDR3 bases: TGTGCCAGCAGTTACTCGTTAGGGGCAGGGAACACTGAAGCTTTCTTT. Residues: CASSYSLGAGNTEAFF.

V and J are TRBV6-1 and TRBJ1-5; 7 positions match TRBD1. CDR1 and CDR2 from the germline V gene are MNHNS and SASEGT. J gave up 8 bases and V 1 base, and 5 bases lay outside the gene matches. This CDR3 is 14 amino acids long. The CDR3 loop is CASSEVTGYKPQHF. The CDR3 region has the DNA TGTGCCAGCAGTGAAGTGACAGGGTATAAGCCCCAGCATTTT.

The chain has TRBV20-1 and TRBJ1-2; TRBD1 is a possible D gene (5 bases). Germline assignment: CDR1 DFQATT and CDR2 SNEGSKA (reference sequence). Trimming removed 6 bases from V and 4 bases from J, with 9 bases in between. The CDR3 loop spans 11 amino acids. CDR3 DNA: TGCAGTGCAAGAACAGGCTATGGCTACACCTTC. Protein sequence: CSARTGYGYTF.

This chain uses TRBV7-9 with TRBJ1-1; D not certain. This CDR3 is built from 12 residues. CDR1 SEHNR and CDR2 FQNEAQ come from the germline V gene (reference sequence). V was cut by 7 bases and J by 6 bases, with 12 bases left in between. The CDR3: CASNLGAAEAFF. Here the CDR3 DNA reads TGTGCCAGCAACCTTGGTGCGGCTGAAGCTTTCTTT.

J is TRBJ2-1 and V is TRBV15; D uncertain. Trimming pared 0 bases from V and 6 bases from J, leaving 6 bases between. This CDR3 has 13 residues. Germline lookup yields CDR1 LNHNV and CDR2 YYDKDF (reference sequence). The CDR3 loop is CATSRDHGNEQFF. The CDR3 DNA reads TGTGCCACCAGCAGAGATCACGGCAATGAGCAGTTCTTC.

The V and J genes are TRBV30 and TRBJ1-1; 7 nucleotides align to TRBD1. The J segment lost 0 bases and the V segment lost 3 bases, leaving 7 bases of the junction unmatched. CDR1 and CDR2 (germline): GTSNPN, SVGIG (reference sequence). There are 15 residues in the CDR3. CDR3: CAWRSQGVMNTEAFF. The CDR3 DNA is TGTGCCTGGAGGAGCCAGGGGGTCATGAACACTGAAGCTTTCTTT. Full variable domain (missing parts from reference TRBV30 and TRBJ1-1): SQTIHQWPATLVQPVGSPLSLECTVEGTSNPNLYWYRQAAGRGLQLLFYSVGIGQISSEVPQNLSASRPQDRQFILSSKKLLLSDSGFYLCAWRSQGVMNTEAFFGQGTRLTVV.

This chain uses TRBV18 with TRBJ1-1; D might be TRBD1 (5 bases). The CDR3 length is 16 residues. The germline V gene encodes CDR1 KGHSH and CDR2 LQKENI. Trimming took off 2 bases at V and 5 bases at J, with 18 bases between the two ends. CDR3 residues: CASSPTFTPGGTEAFF. Here the CDR3 DNA reads TGTGCCAGCTCACCAACCTTCACCCCTGGGGGGACTGAAGCTTTCTTT.

The chain links TRBV11-2 to TRBJ2-7, with 9 bases identical to TRBD1. CDR3 size: 13 residues. Germline CDR1 SGHAT, CDR2 FQNNGV. V lost 5 bases to trimming and J lost 4 bases; unmatched junction nucleotides: 3. CDR3 in DNA: TGTGCCAGCAGCACGACAGGGGGGTACGAGCAGTACTTC. Translating it yields CASSTTGGYEQYF.

The genes are TRBV28 and TRBJ1-6; 7 positions match TRBD1. The CDR3 extends over 19 amino acids. Germline assignment: CDR1 MDHEN and CDR2 SYDVKM. V trimming: 10 bases; J trimming: 4 bases; junction bases outside the gene matches: 22. The CDR3 DNA sequence: TGTGCCATTCCGAAGCCGGGACAGCCTAAAGAGACTTATAATTCACCCCTCCACTTT. Its translation is CAIPKPGQPKETYNSPLHF.